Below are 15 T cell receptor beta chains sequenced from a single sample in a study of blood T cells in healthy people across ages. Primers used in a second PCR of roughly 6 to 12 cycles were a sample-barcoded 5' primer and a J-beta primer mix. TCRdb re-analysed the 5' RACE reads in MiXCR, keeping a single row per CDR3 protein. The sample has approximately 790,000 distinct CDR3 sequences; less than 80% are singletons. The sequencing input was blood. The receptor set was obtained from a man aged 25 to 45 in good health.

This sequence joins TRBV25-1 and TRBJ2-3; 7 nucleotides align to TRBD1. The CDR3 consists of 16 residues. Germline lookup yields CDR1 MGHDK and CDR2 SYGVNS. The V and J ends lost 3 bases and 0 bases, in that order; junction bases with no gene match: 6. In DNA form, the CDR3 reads TGTGCCAGCAGTGACCGAGGACAGGAAAGCACAGATACGCAGTATTTT. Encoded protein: CASSDRGQESTDTQYF. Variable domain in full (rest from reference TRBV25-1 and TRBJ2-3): EADIYQTPRYLVIGTGKKITLECSQTMGHDKMYWYQQDPGMELHLIHYSYGVNSTEKGDLSSESTVSRIRTEHFPLTLESARPSHTSQYLCASSDRGQESTDTQYFGPGTRLTVL.

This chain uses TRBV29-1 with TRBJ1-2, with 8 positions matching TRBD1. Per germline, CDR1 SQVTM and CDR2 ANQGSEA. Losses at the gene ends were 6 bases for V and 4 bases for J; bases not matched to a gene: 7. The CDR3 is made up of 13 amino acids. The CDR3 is CSVASTGGYGYTF. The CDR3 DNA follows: TGCAGCGTCGCTTCTACAGGGGGCTATGGCTACACCTTC.

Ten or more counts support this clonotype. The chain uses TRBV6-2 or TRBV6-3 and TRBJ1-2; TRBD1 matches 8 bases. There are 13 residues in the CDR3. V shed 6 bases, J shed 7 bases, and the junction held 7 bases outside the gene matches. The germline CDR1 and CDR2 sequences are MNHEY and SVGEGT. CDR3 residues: CASRQRTGPGYTF. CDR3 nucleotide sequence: TGTGCCAGCAGGCAGCGGACAGGGCCTGGCTACACCTTC.

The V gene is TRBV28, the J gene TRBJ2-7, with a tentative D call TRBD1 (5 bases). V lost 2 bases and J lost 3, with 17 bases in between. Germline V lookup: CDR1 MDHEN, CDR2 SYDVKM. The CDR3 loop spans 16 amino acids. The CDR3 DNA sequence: TGTGCCAGCAGTTTAGGTCTCGGCGCAGGGATCTACGAGCAGTACTTC. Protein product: CASSLGLGAGIYEQYF.

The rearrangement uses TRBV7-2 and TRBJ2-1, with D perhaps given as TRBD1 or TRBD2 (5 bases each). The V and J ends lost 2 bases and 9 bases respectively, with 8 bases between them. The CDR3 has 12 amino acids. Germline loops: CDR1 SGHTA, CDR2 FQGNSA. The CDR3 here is CASSLSGTEQFF. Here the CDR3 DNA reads TGTGCCAGCAGCTTATCGGGGACTGAGCAGTTCTTC.

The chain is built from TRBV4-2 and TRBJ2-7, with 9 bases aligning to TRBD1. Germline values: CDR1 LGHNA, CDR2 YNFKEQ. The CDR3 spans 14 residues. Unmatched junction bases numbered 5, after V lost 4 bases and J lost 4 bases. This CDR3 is CASSRTGDGYEQYF. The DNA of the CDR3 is TGTGCCAGCAGCCGGACAGGGGATGGGTACGAGCAGTACTTC.

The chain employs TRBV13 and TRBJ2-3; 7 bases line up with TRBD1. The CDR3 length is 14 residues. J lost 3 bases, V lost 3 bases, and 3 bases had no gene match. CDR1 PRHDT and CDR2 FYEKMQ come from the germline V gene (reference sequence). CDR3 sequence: CASSLKTGTDTQYF. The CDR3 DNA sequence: TGTGCCAGCAGCTTGAAGACAGGGACAGATACGCAGTATTTT.

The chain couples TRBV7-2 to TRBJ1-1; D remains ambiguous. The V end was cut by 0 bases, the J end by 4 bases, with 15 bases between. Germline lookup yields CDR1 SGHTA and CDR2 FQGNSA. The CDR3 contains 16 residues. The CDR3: CASSLARMKPGTEAFF. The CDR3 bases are TGTGCCAGCAGCTTAGCGCGGATGAAACCGGGCACTGAAGCTTTCTTT.

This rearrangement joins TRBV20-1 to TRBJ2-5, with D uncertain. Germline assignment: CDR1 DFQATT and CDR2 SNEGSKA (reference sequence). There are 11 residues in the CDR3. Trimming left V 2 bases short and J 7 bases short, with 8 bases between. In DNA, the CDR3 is TGCAGTGCTAGACCCTCCCCGACCCAGTACTTC. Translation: CSARPSPTQYF.

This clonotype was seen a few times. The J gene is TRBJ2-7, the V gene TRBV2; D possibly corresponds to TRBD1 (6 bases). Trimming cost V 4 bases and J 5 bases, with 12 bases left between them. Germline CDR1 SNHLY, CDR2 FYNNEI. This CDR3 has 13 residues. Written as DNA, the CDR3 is TGTGCCAGCAGTGTAGGTAGGGGGAACGAGCAGTACTTC. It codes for CASSVGRGNEQYF.

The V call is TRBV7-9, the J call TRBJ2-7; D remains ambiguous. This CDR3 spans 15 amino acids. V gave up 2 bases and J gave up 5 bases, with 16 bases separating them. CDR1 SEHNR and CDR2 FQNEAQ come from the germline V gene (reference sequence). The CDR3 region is CASSLNMKGSHEQYF. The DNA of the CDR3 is TGTGCCAGCAGCTTAAATATGAAGGGTAGCCACGAGCAGTACTTC.

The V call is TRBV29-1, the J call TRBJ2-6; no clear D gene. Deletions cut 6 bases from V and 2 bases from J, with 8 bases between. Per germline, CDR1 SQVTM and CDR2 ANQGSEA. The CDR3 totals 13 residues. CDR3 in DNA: TGCAGCGTCAAGCTGCCTGGGGCCAACGTCCTGACTTTC. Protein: CSVKLPGANVLTF.

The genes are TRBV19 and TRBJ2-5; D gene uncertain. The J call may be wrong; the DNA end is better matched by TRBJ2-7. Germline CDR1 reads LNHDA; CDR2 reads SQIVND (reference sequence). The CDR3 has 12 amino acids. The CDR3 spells CASSISGTEQYF. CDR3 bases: TGTGCCAGTAGTATCTCGGGTACCGAGCAGTACTTC.

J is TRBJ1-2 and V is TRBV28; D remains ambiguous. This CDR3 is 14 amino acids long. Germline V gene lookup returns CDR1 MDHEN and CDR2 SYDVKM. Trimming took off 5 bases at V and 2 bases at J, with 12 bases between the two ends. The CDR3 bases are TGTGCCAGCAGTGGGCCGATGACGAACTATGGCTACACCTTC. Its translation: CASSGPMTNYGYTF.

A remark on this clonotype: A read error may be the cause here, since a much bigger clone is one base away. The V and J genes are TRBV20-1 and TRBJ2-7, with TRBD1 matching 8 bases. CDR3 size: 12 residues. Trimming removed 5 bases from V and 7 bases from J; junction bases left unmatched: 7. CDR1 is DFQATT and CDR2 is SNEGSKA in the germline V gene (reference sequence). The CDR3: CSAVGQGSEQYF. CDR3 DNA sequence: TGCAGTGCTGTTGGACAGGGTTCTGAGCAGTACTTC.